This T cell receptor beta chain stems from a study of T cells in localized non-small cell lung cancer. Study-wide results and limits: Sequencing involved a lone tumor region, leaving heterogeneity possible.

As to this clone: The antigen is not known.

Sequencing was performed with immunoSEQ multiplex PCR; in TCRdb, only in-frame clones are kept and a portion is missing. The sample consists of several thousand clones, around 30% of them appearing once. The CDR3 length is 15 residues. Germline V CDR1 and CDR2: LNHDA, SQIVND (reference sequence). Trimming removed 3 bases from V and 0 bases from J, with 9 bases in between. This chain uses TRBV19 with TRBJ1-5; unclear D gene. The specimen was normal lung tissue next to the tumor, collected before any cancer treatment. The receptor comes from a woman aged 40-70 years with stage I lung adenocarcinoma. CDR3 bases: TGTGCCAGTAGTATTCGGGATTATAGCAATCAGCCCCAGCATTTT. Its protein is CASSIRDYSNQPQHF.